This T cell receptor beta chain stems from a study of blood T cell repertoires in COVID-19 (dated by TCRdb to between 2020 and 2021). Background on the whole study: The collaborator samples originated in the United States, Italy and Spain and spanned the acute and convalescent phases of COVID-19. The material from the prospective study consisted of cDNA or gDNA derived from T cells, B-cell-depleted T cells, or PBMCs. Subjects who had been exposed to COVID-19, were actively infected with it, or had recovered from it provided the deeply sampled blood TCRbeta repertoires that made up the dataset. The repertoires were released in a freely available public database intended as a resource for research on the immune response to SARS-CoV-2. The samples were drawn from two sources: the first 160 participants of the ongoing ImmuneRACE study, and 1,000 to 1,500 subjects contributed by 6 global collaborators. The sample metadata nearly always contained a de-identified subject ID, COVID-19 status, age in years and sex. Where HLA class I and class II types were available, the types were taken from metadata supplied by the sample provider, not from assay-based typing.

Deletion took 5 bases off V and 3 bases off J, with a span of 9 bases between the germline ends. CDR1 and CDR2, per the germline V gene, are SGHNT and YENEEA. The CDR3 measures 13 amino acids from cysteine to phenylalanine. Left in the record is the CDR3 DNA by itself, 39 bases read in frame from the first base. TCRbeta CDR3 regions were amplified from genomic DNA using the immunoSEQ Assay, a bias-controlled multiplex PCR. From the authors' description of their analysis: Within the assay, amplification of reference gene primers was used to estimate how many nucleated cells each sample contained. To quantify the absolute abundance of each unique TCRbeta CDR3 rearrangement, sequence reads were collapsed and filtered. For each sample, productive Simpson clonality was calculated as the square root of Simpson's diversity index over productive rearrangements. This immuneACCESS table, as held by TCRdb, lists in-frame sequences with V and J called but not all clones. Of the missing ones, under half trace to an unresolved V gene in checked studies; the others have no known cause. Clone size and V and J calls were adopted from that table, with D and trimming inferred from the DNA. The sample table holds 310,000 or so clones, of which 85% to 90% were seen once. Of the sample, 10% falls within the top ten clones.

What the study reported, not specific to this receptor: Clinical and demographic metadata were provided uncurated, with the amount varying by source and participant.

For this clone: The target of this receptor is not known. No quality values exist for individual bases; no much larger clone is one base distant.

Participants in the prospective study were enrolled through a virtual design, were aged roughly 18 to 90 years, and lived in 24 United States geographic areas. In the prospective study, participants were assigned to cohorts based on the clinical history participants reported in a screening survey and a study questionnaire. For ImmuneRACE Cohort 3, a participant was defined as recovered based on two consecutive negative NP/OP PCR tests, clearance by a healthcare professional, or resolution of symptoms. Each participant in the prospective study had whole blood, serum and a nasopharyngeal or oropharyngeal swab collected by mobile phlebotomists. Prospective study participants could optionally give additional blood draws and questionnaires over an approximately 2-month period. Prospective study blood samples were shipped either frozen or at room temperature before DNA extraction.

This clonotype was sampled from a woman aged 18-29 years who had recovered from COVID-19. The sequencing input was PBMCs or T cells enriched from blood (not recorded which). The rearranged chain carries TRBV11-3 and TRBJ2-3; a weak D assignment points to TRBD2 (5 bases agree). The DNA sequence follows: TGTGCCAGCAGCAGGGAGTGGACAGATACGCAGTATTTT. It is translated as CASSREWTDTQYF. The entire variable domain, with the stretches around the CDR3 drawn from the reference TRBV11-3 and TRBJ2-3 proteins, is EAGVVQSPRYKIIEKKQPVAFWCNPISGHNTLYWYLQNLGQGPELLIRYENEEAVDDSQLPKDRFSAERLKGVDSTLKIQPAELGDSAVYLCASSREWTDTQYFGPGTRLTVL.